Listed here is a single T cell receptor (beta chain). What it recognizes is unknown. The sample is drawn from a study of T cells in Graves' hyperthyroidism and ophthalmopathy. For the study at large: Peripheral blood collection took place at initial diagnosis, before any treatment. Study outcomes and limitations: Ophthalmopathy, as predicted by the model, came a median about seven months after the prediction.

Trimming cost V 2 bases and J 1 base; bases outside gene matches: 14. The CDR3 contains 18 residues. Germline V gene data show CDR1 as LNHNV and CDR2 as YYDKDF (reference sequence). Researchers took RNA transcripts and amplified the TCR beta CDR3 regions from them. The study used the HTBI primer set for a first-round RT-PCR of the TCR CDR3. TCRdb recomputed calls from the multiplex PCR reads with MiXCR, one row per CDR3 protein. This repertoire shows about 840,000 distinct CDR3 sequences, roughly 37% found once; its top ten account for approximately 8.7%. Source material for PBMCs was around 10 ml fresh peripheral blood.

The receptor was derived from a man younger than 30 with Graves' hyperthyroidism. The sample comprised blood. The chain joins TRBV15 to TRBJ2-7, with 7 bases fitting TRBD1. The CDR3 here is CATSRSFRDSFFSYEQYF. The CDR3, as DNA: TGTGCCACCAGCAGATCTTTCCGGGACAGTTTCTTTTCCTACGAGCAGTACTTC.